This TCR beta chain was recovered during a study of T-cell reconstitution after alpha-beta-depleted transplantation in children. There are 14 residues in the CDR3. Germline V CDR1 and CDR2: MNHNS, SASEGT. V shed 6 bases and J 10 bases; nucleotides not matched to a gene: 5. Unique molecular identifiers were built into the TCRbeta library. One entry per CDR3 protein, called by TCRdb with MiXCR from the PCR reads. The sample shows 700,000 to 950,000 distinct CDR3 sequences, roughly 15% of them seen only once. This clonotype occurred a few times. This sequence originates from a male patient aged 5 to 17 who had a stem cell transplant for acute lymphoblastic leukemia, so the T cells may come from the graft donor. Sequenced here: PBMCs, mostly from graft donor cells, sampled 360 days after TCRalphabeta/CD19-depleted stem cell transplant. The rearrangement links TRBV6-1 to TRBJ2-1, with 14 bases identical to TRBD2. The CDR3 DNA follows: TGTGCCAGCAGCCGGACTAGCGGGAGGATCGAGCAGTTCTTC. It yields the protein CASSRTSGRIEQFF.